Listed below are T cell receptor beta chains from one sample, sequenced in a study of post-analysis software for immune sequencing data. Using its own MiXCR run on the PCR reads, TCRdb lists one record per CDR3 protein. The table has 150,000 to 200,000 distinct CDR3 sequences, approximately 30% seen once. The specimen was blood. Receptors were obtained from a girl aged 5-17 years with multiple sclerosis. Both conserved end residues are part of each CDR3. The D gene is left open where the match is weak. Not every row has a clone size; where given, it reads once, few, many or a size class.

TRBV27	-	few	TRBJ2-1	TGTGCCAGCTGCCGTGACCTGGGCGGGCCCTACAATGAGCAGTTCTTC	CASCRDLGGPYNEQFF
TRBV27	TRBD1	few	TRBJ1-1	TGTGCCAGCAGTTCAGGGGGGGAGAACACTGAAGCTTTCTTT	CASSSGGENTEAFF
TRBV4-2	-	-	TRBJ1-3	TGTGCCAGCAGCCAAATTCCAGGGTCAACTGGAAACACCATATATTTT	CASSQIPGSTGNTIYF
TRBV20-1	-	-	TRBJ2-5	TGCAGTGCTAGAGCTCAGGGAGAGACCCAGTACTTC	CSARAQGETQYF
TRBV30	-	-	TRBJ2-5	TGTGCCTGGAGTGTACGAGTCGTAAATGAGCAGTACTTC	CAWSVRVVNEQYF
TRBV10-3	TRBD1	many	TRBJ1-2	TGTGCCATCAGTGAGATGACAGGGGAGGGCTACACCTTC	CAISEMTGEGYTF
TRBV7-9	-	many	TRBJ2-7	TGTGCCAGCAGCGGGCAGAGCTCCTACGAGCAGTACTTC	CASSGQSSYEQYF
TRBV29-1	TRBD2	-	TRBJ2-3	TGCAGCGTTGAAGATCCAAGCGGGATAGTAGATACGCAGTATTTT	CSVEDPSGIVDTQYF
TRBV3-1	-	many	TRBJ2-1	TGTGCCAGCAGCCAAGCACCGGGAGCATACAATGAGCAGTTCTTC	CASSQAPGAYNEQFF
TRBV20-1	-	many	TRBJ2-6	TGCAGTGCTAGATCTTTAATCTCTGGGGCCAACGTCCTGACTTTC	CSARSLISGANVLTF
TRBV6-5	TRBD2	many	TRBJ2-7	TGTGCCAGCAGTGCGCGGGCCGGGGGGGGACACTACGAGCAGTACTTC	CASSARAGGGHYEQYF
TRBV20-1	TRBD2	many	TRBJ2-3	TGCAGTGCTACGGGACTAGCGGGAGTGTATTTT	CSATGLAGVYF
TRBV9	-	many	TRBJ2-7	TGTGCCAGCAGCGTACCTCAGGGAGATCCCTACGAGCAGTACTTC	CASSVPQGDPYEQYF
TRBV12-3/TRBV12-4	-	many	TRBJ1-2	TGTGCCAGCAGTTTGAGGGGAAACTATGGCTACACCTTC	CASSLRGNYGYTF
TRBV3-1	-	many	TRBJ2-1	TGTGCCAGCAGCCAACGCCGCAATGAGCAGTTCTTC	CASSQRRNEQFF
TRBV20-1	-	many	TRBJ2-7	TGCAGTGCTAGTTGGGTAGGAAGCTCCTACGAGCAGTACTTC	CSASWVGSSYEQYF
TRBV10-3	-	few	TRBJ2-2	TGTGCCATCAGTGAGTTGGCCGCAACTAACACCGGGGAGCTGTTTTTT	CAISELAATNTGELFF
TRBV20-1	TRBD2	once	TRBJ2-7	TGCAGTGCGACTCCTACTAGCGATTCCTACGAGCAGTACTTC	CSATPTSDSYEQYF
TRBV5-1	TRBD1	many	TRBJ2-7	TGCGCCAGCAGCTTTGGACAGGCGAGTCTCTACGAGCAGTACTTC	CASSFGQASLYEQYF
TRBV14	TRBD1	once	TRBJ2-7	TGTGCCAGCAGCCAGAAGGACAGGTGCTACGAGCAGTACTTC	CASSQKDRCYEQYF
TRBV7-3	TRBD1	many	TRBJ2-3	TGTGCCAGCAGCTTGGGACAGGGAGCAGATACGCAGTATTTT	CASSLGQGADTQYF
TRBV12-3/TRBV12-4	-	few	TRBJ2-1	TGTGCCAGCAGCTCGGATTTGGGGGTGCACAATGAGCAGTTCTTC	CASSSDLGVHNEQFF
TRBV7-2	TRBD1	many	TRBJ1-2	TGTGCCAGCAGCGAACAGGGGGCAGGTGATGGCTACACCTTC	CASSEQGAGDGYTF
TRBV12-3/TRBV12-4	-	many	TRBJ2-5	TGTGCCAGCAGCCTTCAGGGGGGAAACCAAGAGACCCAGTACTTC	CASSLQGGNQETQYF
TRBV5-1	-	few	TRBJ1-1	TGCGCCAGCAGCTTGGGGGCAGCTAACACTGAAGCTTTCTTT	CASSLGAANTEAFF
TRBV6-1	TRBD2	many	TRBJ2-1	TGTGCCAGCAGTACGACACCCGCGGGAGCCGGCTACAATGAGCAGTTCTTC	CASSTTPAGAGYNEQFF
TRBV6-2/TRBV6-3	-	many	TRBJ2-7	TGTGCCAGCAGCCACTACGAGCAGTACTTC	CASSHYEQYF